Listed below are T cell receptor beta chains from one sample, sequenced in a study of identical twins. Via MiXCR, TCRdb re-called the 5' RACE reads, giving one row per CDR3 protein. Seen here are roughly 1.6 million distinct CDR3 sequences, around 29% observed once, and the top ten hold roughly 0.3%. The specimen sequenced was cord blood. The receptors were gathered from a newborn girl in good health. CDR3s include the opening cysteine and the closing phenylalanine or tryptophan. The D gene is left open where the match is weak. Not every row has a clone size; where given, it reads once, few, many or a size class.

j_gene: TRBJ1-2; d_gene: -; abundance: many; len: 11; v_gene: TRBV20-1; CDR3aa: CSAREDYGYTF; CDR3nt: TGCAGTGCTAGAGAGGACTATGGCTACACCTTC
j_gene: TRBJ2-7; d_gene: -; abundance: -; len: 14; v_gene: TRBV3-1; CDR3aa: CASSQDVGTYEQYF; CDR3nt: TGTGCCAGCAGCCAAGATGTGGGGACCTACGAGCAGTACTTC
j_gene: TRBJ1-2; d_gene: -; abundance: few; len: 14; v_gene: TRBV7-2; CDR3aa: CASSLERGHYGYTF; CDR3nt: TGTGCCAGCAGCTTAGAAAGAGGGCATTATGGCTACACCTTC
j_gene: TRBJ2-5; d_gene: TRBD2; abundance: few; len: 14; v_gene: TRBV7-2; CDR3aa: CASSLDASGKTQYF; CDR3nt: TGTGCCAGCAGCTTAGACGCTAGCGGGAAGACCCAGTACTTC
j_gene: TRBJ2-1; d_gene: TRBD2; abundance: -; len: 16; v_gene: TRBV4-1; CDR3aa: CASSQDEVAGINEQFF; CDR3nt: TGCGCCAGCAGCCAAGATGAGGTAGCGGGGATCAATGAGCAGTTCTTC
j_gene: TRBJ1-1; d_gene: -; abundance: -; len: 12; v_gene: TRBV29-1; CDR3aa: CSGHRENTEAFF; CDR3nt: TGCAGCGGACACAGGGAAAACACTGAAGCTTTCTTT
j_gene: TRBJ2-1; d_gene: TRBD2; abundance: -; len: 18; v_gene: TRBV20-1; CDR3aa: CSASSGLAGGSSYNEQFF; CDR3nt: TGCAGTGCTTCATCGGGACTAGCGGGGGGTTCCTCCTACAATGAGCAGTTCTTC
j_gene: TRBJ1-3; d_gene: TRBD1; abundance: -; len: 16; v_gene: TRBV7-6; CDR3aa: CASSLRWTGAGNTIYF; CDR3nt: TGTGCCAGCAGCCTTCGTTGGACAGGGGCTGGAAACACCATATATTTT
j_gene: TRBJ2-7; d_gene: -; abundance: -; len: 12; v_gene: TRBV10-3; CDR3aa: CATSEDIYEQYF; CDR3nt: TGTGCCACCAGTGAGGACATCTACGAGCAGTACTTC
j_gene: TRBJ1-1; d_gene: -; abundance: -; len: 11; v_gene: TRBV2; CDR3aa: CASKQATEAFF; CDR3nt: TGTGCCAGCAAACAGGCCACTGAAGCTTTCTTT
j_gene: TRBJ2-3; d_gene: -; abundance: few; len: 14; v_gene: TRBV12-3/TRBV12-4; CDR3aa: CASSLFRGPDTQYF; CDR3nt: TGTGCCAGCAGTTTGTTCAGGGGACCAGATACGCAGTATTTT
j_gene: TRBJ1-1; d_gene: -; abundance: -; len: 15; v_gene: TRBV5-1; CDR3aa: CASSPGGRMNTEAFF; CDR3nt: TGCGCCAGCAGCCCTGGGGGACGGATGAACACTGAAGCTTTCTTT
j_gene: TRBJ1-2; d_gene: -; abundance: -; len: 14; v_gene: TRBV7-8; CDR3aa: CASSRLRVNYGYTF; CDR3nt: TGTGCCAGCAGCCGACTCCGGGTTAACTATGGCTACACCTTC
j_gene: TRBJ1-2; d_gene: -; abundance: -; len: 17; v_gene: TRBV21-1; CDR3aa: CASSKAHPYDRLYGYTF; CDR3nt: TGTGCCAGCAGCAAAGCGCACCCTTATGACAGGCTCTATGGCTACACCTTC
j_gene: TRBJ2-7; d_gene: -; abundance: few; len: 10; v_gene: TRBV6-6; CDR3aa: CASGQNEQYF; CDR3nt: TGTGCCTCGGGACAAAACGAGCAGTACTTC
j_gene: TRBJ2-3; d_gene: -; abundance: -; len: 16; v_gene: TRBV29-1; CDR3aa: CSVVVGGPGSTDTQYF; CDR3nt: TGCAGCGTTGTCGTCGGAGGCCCCGGGAGCACAGATACGCAGTATTTT
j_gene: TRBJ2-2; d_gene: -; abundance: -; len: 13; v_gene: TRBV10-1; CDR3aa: CASSRDDTGELFF; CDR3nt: TGCGCCAGCAGTCGCGACGACACCGGGGAGCTGTTTTTT
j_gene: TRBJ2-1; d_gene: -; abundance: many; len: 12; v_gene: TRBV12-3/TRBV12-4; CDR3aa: CASSLARGEQFF; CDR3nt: TGTGCCAGCAGTTTAGCGCGAGGGGAGCAGTTCTTC
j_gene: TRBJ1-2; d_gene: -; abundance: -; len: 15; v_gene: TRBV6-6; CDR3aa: CASSYGGTINYGYTF; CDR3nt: TGTGCCAGCAGTTACGGGGGTACGATTAACTATGGCTACACCTTC
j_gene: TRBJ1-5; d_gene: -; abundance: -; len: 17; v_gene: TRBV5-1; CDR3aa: CASSLEPSGGGNQPQHF; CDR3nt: TGCGCCAGCAGCTTGGAACCGTCGGGGGGCGGCAATCAGCCCCAGCATTTT
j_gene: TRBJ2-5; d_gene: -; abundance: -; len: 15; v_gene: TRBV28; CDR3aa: CASSFWGSARETQYF; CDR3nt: TGTGCCAGCAGTTTTTGGGGGTCGGCCAGAGAGACCCAGTACTTC
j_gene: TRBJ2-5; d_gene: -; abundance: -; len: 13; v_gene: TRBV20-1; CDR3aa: CSAARERGNEQYF; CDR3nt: TGCAGTGCTGCGAGAGAAAGGGGCAATGAGCAGTACTTC
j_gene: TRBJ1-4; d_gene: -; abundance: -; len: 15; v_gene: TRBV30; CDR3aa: CAWMSDRIVSEKLFF; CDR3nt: TGTGCCTGGATGTCAGACAGGATCGTCAGTGAAAAACTGTTTTTT
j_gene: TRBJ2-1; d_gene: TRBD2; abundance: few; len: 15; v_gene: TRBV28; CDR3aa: CASSLRSGSHNEQFF; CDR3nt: TGTGCCAGCAGTTTGCGTAGCGGGAGCCACAATGAGCAGTTCTTC
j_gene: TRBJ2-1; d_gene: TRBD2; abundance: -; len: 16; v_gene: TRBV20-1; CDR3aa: CSARDSIAGGVNEQFF; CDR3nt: TGCAGTGCTAGAGACTCCATAGCGGGGGGAGTCAATGAGCAGTTCTTC
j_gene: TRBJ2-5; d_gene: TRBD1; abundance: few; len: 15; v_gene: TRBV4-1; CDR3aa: CASSQFRGPQETQYF; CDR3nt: TGCGCCAGCAGCCAGTTCAGGGGGCCTCAAGAGACCCAGTACTTC
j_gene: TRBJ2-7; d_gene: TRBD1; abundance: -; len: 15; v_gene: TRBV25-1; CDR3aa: CASSDPDRDWREQYF; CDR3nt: TGTGCCAGCAGTGACCCCGACAGGGATTGGCGCGAGCAGTACTTC
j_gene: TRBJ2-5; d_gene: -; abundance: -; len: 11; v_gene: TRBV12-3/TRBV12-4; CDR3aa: CANSHQETQYF; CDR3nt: TGTGCCAACTCTCACCAAGAGACCCAGTACTTC
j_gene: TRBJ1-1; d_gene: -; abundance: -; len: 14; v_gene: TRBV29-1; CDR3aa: CSVGWGSMNTEAFF; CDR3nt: TGCAGCGTTGGATGGGGAAGCATGAACACTGAAGCTTTCTTT
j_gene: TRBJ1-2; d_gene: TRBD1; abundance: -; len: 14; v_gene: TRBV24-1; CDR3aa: CATSAPDRDYGYTF; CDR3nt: TGTGCCACCAGTGCTCCGGACAGGGACTATGGCTACACCTTC
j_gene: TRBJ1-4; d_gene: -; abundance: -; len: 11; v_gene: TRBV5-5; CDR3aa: CASNFGEKLFF; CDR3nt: TGTGCCAGCAACTTCGGGGAAAAACTGTTTTTT
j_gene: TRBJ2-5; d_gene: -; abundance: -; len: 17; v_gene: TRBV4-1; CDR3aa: CASSQDLAFMGEETQYF; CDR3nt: TGCGCCAGCAGCCAAGATCTTGCGTTCATGGGGGAAGAGACCCAGTACTTC
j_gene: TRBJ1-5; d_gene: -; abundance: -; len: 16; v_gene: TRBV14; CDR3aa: CASSQDRREGVQPQHF; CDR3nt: TGTGCCAGCAGCCAAGATCGAAGGGAAGGGGTCCAGCCCCAGCATTTT
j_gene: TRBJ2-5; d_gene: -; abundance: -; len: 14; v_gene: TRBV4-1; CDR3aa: CTSSQDGGQETQYF; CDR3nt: TGCACCAGCAGCCAAGATGGTGGACAGGAGACCCAGTACTTC
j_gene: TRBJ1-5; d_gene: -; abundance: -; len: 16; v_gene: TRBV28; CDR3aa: CASSYLRGWSNQPQHF; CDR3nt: TGTGCCAGCAGTTACCTTAGAGGTTGGAGCAATCAGCCCCAGCATTTT
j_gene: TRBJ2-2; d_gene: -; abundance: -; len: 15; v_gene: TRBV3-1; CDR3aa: CASSQDSSNTGELFF; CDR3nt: TGTGCCAGCAGCCAAGACTCCTCGAACACCGGGGAGCTGTTTTTT
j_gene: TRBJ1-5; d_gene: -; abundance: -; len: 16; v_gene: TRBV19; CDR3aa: CASSEGPLDSNQPQHF; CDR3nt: TGTGCCAGTAGTGAGGGGCCGCTGGATAGCAATCAGCCCCAGCATTTT
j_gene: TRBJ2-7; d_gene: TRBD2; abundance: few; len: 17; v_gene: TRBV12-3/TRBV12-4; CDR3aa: CASSLAGTSGVGYEQYF; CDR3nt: TGTGCCAGCAGTTTAGCAGGGACTAGCGGAGTTGGTTACGAGCAGTACTTC
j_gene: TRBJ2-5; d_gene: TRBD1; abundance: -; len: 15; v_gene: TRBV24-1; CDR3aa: CATSAGTGGEETQYF; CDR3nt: TGTGCCACCAGTGCCGGGACAGGGGGCGAAGAGACCCAGTACTTC
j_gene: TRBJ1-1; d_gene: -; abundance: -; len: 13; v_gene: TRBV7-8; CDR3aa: CASSTGGNAEAFF; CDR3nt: TGTGCCAGCAGCACTGGGGGGAACGCTGAAGCTTTCTTT
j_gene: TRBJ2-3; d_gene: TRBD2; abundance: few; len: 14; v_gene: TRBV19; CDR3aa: CATRTSGATDTQYF; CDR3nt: TGTGCCACCCGGACTAGCGGAGCTACAGATACGCAGTATTTT
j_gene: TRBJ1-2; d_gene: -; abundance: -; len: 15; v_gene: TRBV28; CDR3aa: CASSLGAESNYGYTF; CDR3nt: TGTGCCAGCAGTTTAGGGGCGGAATCTAACTATGGCTACACCTTC
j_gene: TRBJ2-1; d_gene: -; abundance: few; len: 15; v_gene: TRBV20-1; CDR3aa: CSARKGTRGHNEQFF; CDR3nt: TGCAGTGCTAGAAAGGGGACTAGGGGGCACAATGAGCAGTTCTTC
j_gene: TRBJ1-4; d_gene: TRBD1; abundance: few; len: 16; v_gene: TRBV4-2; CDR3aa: CASSQGRTGPMEKLFF; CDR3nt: TGTGCCAGCAGCCAAGGGAGGACAGGGCCAATGGAAAAACTGTTTTTT
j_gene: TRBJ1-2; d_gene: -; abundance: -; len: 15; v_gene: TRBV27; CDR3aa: CASSFKKGGAYGYTF; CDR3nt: TGTGCCAGCAGTTTCAAAAAGGGGGGGGCCTATGGCTACACCTTC
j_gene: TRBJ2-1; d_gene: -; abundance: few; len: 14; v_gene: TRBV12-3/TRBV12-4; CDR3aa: CASSPARSYNEQFF; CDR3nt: TGTGCCAGCTCCCCCGCCCGCTCCTACAATGAGCAGTTCTTC
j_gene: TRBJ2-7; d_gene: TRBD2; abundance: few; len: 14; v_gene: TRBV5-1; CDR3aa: CASKSSGSAFEQYF; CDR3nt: TGCGCCAGCAAGTCTAGCGGGAGTGCGTTTGAGCAGTACTTC
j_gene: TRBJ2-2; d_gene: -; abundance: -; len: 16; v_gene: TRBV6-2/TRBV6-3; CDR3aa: CASSGGVGANTGELFF; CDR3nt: TGTGCCAGCAGTGGAGGGGTAGGGGCGAACACCGGGGAGCTGTTTTTT
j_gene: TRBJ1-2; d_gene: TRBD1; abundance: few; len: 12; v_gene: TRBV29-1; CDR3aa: CSVTGGLYGYTF; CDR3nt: TGCAGCGTGACAGGGGGTTTGTATGGCTACACCTTC
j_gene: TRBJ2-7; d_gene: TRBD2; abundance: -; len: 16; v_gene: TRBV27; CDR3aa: CASSPRGREASYEQYF; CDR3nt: TGTGCCAGCAGTCCCCGCGGGCGGGAGGCTTCCTACGAGCAGTACTTC
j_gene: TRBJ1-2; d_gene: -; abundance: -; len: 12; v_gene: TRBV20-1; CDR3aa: CSARVNLDGYTF; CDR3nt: TGCAGTGCTAGAGTAAATCTGGATGGCTACACCTTC
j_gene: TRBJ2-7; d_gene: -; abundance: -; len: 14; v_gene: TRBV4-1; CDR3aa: CASSQPGKSYEQYF; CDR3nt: TGCGCCAGCAGCCAACCCGGCAAGTCCTACGAGCAGTACTTC
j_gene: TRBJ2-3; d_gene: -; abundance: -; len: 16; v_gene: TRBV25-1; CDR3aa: CAGTIVLGFRTDTQYF; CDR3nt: TGTGCCGGCACCATCGTATTGGGGTTCCGCACAGATACGCAGTATTTT
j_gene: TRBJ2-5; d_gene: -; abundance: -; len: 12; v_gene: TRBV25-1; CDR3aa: CASSIGLNEQYF; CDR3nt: TGTGCCAGCAGTATCGGTCTTAATGAGCAGTACTTC
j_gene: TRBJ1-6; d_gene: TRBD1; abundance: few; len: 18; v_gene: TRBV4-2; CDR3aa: CASSPPGQGAAYNSPLHF; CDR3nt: TGTGCCAGCAGCCCCCCGGGACAGGGGGCCGCCTATAATTCACCCCTCCACTTT
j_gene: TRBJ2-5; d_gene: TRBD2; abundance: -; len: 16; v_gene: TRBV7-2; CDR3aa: CASSPPGLAGANEQYF; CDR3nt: TGTGCCAGCAGCCCCCCTGGCCTAGCGGGGGCCAATGAGCAGTACTTC
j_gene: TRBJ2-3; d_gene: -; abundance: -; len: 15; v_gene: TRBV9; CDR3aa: CASSVEAYLKDTQYF; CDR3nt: TGTGCCAGCAGCGTAGAGGCTTACCTCAAGGATACGCAGTATTTT
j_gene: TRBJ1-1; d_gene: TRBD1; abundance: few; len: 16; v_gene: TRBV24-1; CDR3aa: CATSDTDRGMNTEAFF; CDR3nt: TGTGCCACCAGTGATACCGACAGGGGTATGAACACTGAAGCTTTCTTT
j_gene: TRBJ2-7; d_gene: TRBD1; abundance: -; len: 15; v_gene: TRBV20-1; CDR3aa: CSASGPGQESFGQYF; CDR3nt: TGCAGTGCTAGCGGGCCGGGACAGGAATCGTTCGGGCAGTACTTC